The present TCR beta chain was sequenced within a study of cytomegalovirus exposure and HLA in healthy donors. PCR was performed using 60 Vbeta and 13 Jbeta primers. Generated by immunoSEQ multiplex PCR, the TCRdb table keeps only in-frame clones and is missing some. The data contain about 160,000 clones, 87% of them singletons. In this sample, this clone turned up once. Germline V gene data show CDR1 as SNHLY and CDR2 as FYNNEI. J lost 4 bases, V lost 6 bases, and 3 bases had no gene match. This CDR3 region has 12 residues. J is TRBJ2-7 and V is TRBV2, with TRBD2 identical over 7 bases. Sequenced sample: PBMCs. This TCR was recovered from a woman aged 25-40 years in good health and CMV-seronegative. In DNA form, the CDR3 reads TGTGCCAGCAGGGGGGGGATGTACGAGCAGTACTTC. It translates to CASRGGMYEQYF.